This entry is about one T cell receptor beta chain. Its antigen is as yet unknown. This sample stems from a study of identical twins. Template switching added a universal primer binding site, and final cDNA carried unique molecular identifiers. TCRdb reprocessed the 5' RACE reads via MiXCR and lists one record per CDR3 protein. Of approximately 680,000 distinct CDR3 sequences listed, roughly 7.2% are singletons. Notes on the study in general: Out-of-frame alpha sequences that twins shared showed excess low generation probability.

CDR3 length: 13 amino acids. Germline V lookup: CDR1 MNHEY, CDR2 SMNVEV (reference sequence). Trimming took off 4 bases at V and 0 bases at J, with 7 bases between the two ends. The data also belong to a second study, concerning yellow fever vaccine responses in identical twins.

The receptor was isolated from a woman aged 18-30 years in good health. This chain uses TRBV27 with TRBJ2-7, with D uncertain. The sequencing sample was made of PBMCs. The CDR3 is CASSWSASYEQYF. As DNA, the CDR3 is TGTGCCAGCAGTTGGAGCGCCTCCTACGAGCAGTACTTC.